The sequence of this TCR beta chain was determined in a study of blood T cell repertoires in COVID-19. About the research overall: Sites in the United States, Italy and Spain provided acute and convalescent COVID-19 samples. The analysed material was cDNA or gDNA that came from T cells, B-cell-depleted T cells, or PBMCs.

This clone has a single count. Here immunoSEQ multiplex PCR was the method, and the copy in TCRdb shows in-frame clones only, minus some. The sample has around 220,000 clones; roughly 84% are singletons. Sequencing input: peripheral blood. The source of this sequence is a woman aged 35 to 49 with active or convalescent COVID-19.

The CDR3: CASSLTGDGYTF. The CDR3 region has the DNA TGTGCCAGCAGCCTGACAGGGGATGGCTACACCTTC. The chain combines TRBV13 with TRBJ1-2; 8 bases fit TRBD1. The V gene's germline CDR1 is PRHDT and CDR2 FYEKMQ (reference sequence). Unmatched junction bases numbered 2, after V lost 5 bases and J lost 6 bases. The CDR3 extends over 12 amino acids.